Listed here are 20 T cell receptor beta chains from one sample, sequenced in a study of T cell responses to AZD1222 COVID-19 vaccine. Sequenced by immunoSEQ multiplex PCR; TCRdb stores in-frame clones only, minus some. The sample lists roughly 150,000 clones, about nine tenths occurring once. The input for sequencing was peripheral blood, taken on day 0 of MenACWY control vaccination. These receptors were obtained from an adult in good health.

The chain links TRBV2 to TRBJ2-1; D could derive from TRBD1 or TRBD2 (5 bases each). The CDR3 covers 15 residues. Germline V gene sequence: CDR1 SNHLY, CDR2 FYNNEI. V was trimmed by 1 base and J by 7 bases, leaving 14 bases between them. The CDR3 bases are TGTGCCAGCAGTGAAGACCGGGGCTACGGGAATGAGCAGTTCTTC. Protein: CASSEDRGYGNEQFF.

The chain links TRBV24-1 to TRBJ2-3, with 10 bases aligning to TRBD1. Looked up from germline, CDR1 is KGHDR and CDR2 is SFDVKD. Trimming took 2 bases from V and 4 from J; bases not matched to a gene: 8. This CDR3 is built from 17 residues. CDR3 protein: CATSDSRDRGVPDTQYF. Written as DNA, the CDR3 is TGTGCCACCAGTGATTCCAGGGACAGGGGAGTGCCAGATACGCAGTATTTT.

The chain carries TRBV7-3 and TRBJ1-2; TRBD1 aligns across 10 bases. CDR1 and CDR2 (germline): SGHTA, FQGTGA. The J segment lost 4 bases and the V segment lost 6 bases, leaving 2 bases of the junction unmatched. The CDR3 length is 13 residues. The CDR3 loop is CASSGTGAYGYTF. The CDR3 coding sequence is TGTGCCAGCAGTGGGACAGGGGCCTATGGCTACACCTTC. Complete variable domain (other parts from reference TRBV7-3 and TRBJ1-2): GAGVSQTPSNKVTEKGKYVELRCDPISGHTALYWYRQSLGQGPEFLIYFQGTGAADDSGLPNDRFFAVRPEGSVSTLKIQRTERGDSAVYLCASSGTGAYGYTFGSGTRLTVV.

This chain uses TRBV7-9 with TRBJ1-2; D call uncertain. Germline V gene sequence: CDR1 SEHNR, CDR2 FQNEAQ (reference sequence). Trimming stripped 6 bases from V and 0 bases from J, with 8 bases between. CDR3 length: 13 residues. DNA for the CDR3: TGTGCCAGCAGTGGAGGGACTAACTATGGCTACACCTTC. The encoded protein is CASSGGTNYGYTF.

The V call is TRBV30, the J call TRBJ2-7, with D possibly TRBD1 on 6 matching bases. This CDR3 region has 12 residues. V gave up 3 bases and J gave up 3 bases, with 9 bases separating them. Germline lookup yields CDR1 GTSNPN and CDR2 SVGIG (reference sequence). The DNA for the CDR3 is TGTGCCTGGAGCCCGGACAGCTACGAGCAGTACTTC. Amino acid sequence: CAWSPDSYEQYF.

V is TRBV29-1 and J is TRBJ1-2; D is possibly TRBD1 (5 bases). CDR1 and CDR2 (germline): SQVTM, ANQGSEA. The CDR3 length is 13 residues. Trimming stripped 7 bases from V and 4 bases from J, with 16 bases between. The CDR3 loop reads CSDSGRAVYGYTF. The CDR3 region has the DNA TGCAGCGATTCGGGACGGGCCGTCTATGGCTACACCTTC.

The chain combines TRBV2 with TRBJ1-2; 7 bases are shared with TRBD1. The ends lost 4 bases at V and 10 bases at J; junction bases unmatched: 9. Germline loops: CDR1 SNHLY, CDR2 FYNNEI. The CDR3 is 13 residues long. CDR3 loop: CASSGDRARVYTF. CDR3 bases: TGTGCCAGCAGTGGTGACAGGGCCAGGGTCTACACCTTC.

CDR3: CASSESGAPTTEAFF. The CDR3 DNA follows: TGTGCCAGCAGCGAGTCGGGGGCGCCCACCACTGAAGCTTTCTTT. The rearrangement links TRBV9 to TRBJ1-1; D may be TRBD1 (6 bases). Trimming removed 3 bases at V and 4 bases at J, with 16 bases between. Looked up from germline, CDR1 is SGDLS and CDR2 is YYNGEE. The CDR3 consists of 15 residues.

The chain is built from TRBV11-3 and TRBJ2-7; TRBD1 matches at 9 bases. CDR3 size: 12 residues. V shed 4 bases and J 6 bases; nucleotides not matched to a gene: 1. Germline loops: CDR1 SGHNT, CDR2 YENEEA. In DNA, the CDR3 is TGTGCCAGCAGCTGGACAGGGGCCGAGCAGTACTTC. Its protein is CASSWTGAEQYF. Based on the CDR3 plus reference TRBV11-3 and TRBJ2-7, the full variable domain is EAGVVQSPRYKIIEKKQPVAFWCNPISGHNTLYWYLQNLGQGPELLIRYENEEAVDDSQLPKDRFSAERLKGVDSTLKIQPAELGDSAVYLCASSWTGAEQYFGPGTRLTVT.

The chain carries TRBV7-2 and TRBJ2-7, with 8 bases identical to TRBD2. Per germline, CDR1 SGHTA and CDR2 FQGNSA. V shed 5 bases and J 3 bases; nucleotides not matched to a gene: 9. The CDR3 runs to 15 residues. CDR3 amino acids: CASSSEAGAYYEQYF. The CDR3 DNA follows: TGTGCCAGCAGCAGTGAAGCGGGGGCCTACTACGAGCAGTACTTC.

The chain joins TRBV11-2 to TRBJ1-4, with D possibly matching TRBD1 (6 bases). Trimming took 2 bases from V and 3 from J, leaving 10 bases between them. Germline loops: CDR1 SGHAT, CDR2 FQNNGV. The CDR3 length is 15 residues. The CDR3 sequence is CASSLSGHSNEKLFF. The CDR3 DNA reads TGTGCCAGCAGCTTATCGGGACACTCTAATGAAAAACTGTTTTTT.

This clone came up a few times. The rearrangement joins TRBV6-4 to TRBJ1-1; D not certain. V was shortened by 7 bases and J by 0 bases, with 15 bases between the two germline ends. Germline V CDR1 and CDR2: MRHNA, SNTAGT. The CDR3 runs 15 residues. In DNA form, the CDR3 reads TGTGCCAGCAAGGTCGAAGACCACATGAACACTGAAGCTTTCTTT. This sequence encodes CASKVEDHMNTEAFF.

The genes are TRBV5-4 and TRBJ2-2; D is perhaps TRBD1 (6 bases). CDR1 and CDR2 from the germline V gene are SGHNT and YYREEE (reference sequence). With 4 bases removed from V and 0 bases from J, the gap between germline ends came to 16 bases. The CDR3 is 17 residues long. The chain's CDR3 is CASSKTDRATNTGELFF. The DNA of the CDR3 is TGTGCCAGCAGCAAGACGGACAGAGCGACGAACACCGGGGAGCTGTTTTTT.

The chain combines TRBV7-2 with TRBJ2-3, with unresolved D. CDR1 is SGHTA and CDR2 is FQGNSA in the germline V gene. V dropped 5 bases and J dropped 0 bases, with 12 bases sitting between them. The CDR3 covers 15 residues. CDR3 protein: CASSQTRFSTDTQYF. The DNA for the CDR3 is TGTGCCAGCAGCCAGACACGGTTCAGCACAGATACGCAGTATTTT. The full variable domain, completed using reference TRBV7-2 and TRBJ2-3, is GAGVSQSPSNKVTEKGKDVELRCDPISGHTALYWYRQSLGQGLEFLIYFQGNSAPDKSGLPSDRFSAERTGGSVSTLTIQRTQQEDSAVYLCASSQTRFSTDTQYFGPGTRLTVL.

V and J are TRBV27 and TRBJ2-3, with D possibly matching TRBD2 (7 bases). This CDR3 contains 17 residues. Germline V gene data show CDR1 as MNHEY and CDR2 as SMNVEV (reference sequence). V lost 2 bases, J lost 1 base, and 16 bases lay in between. The CDR3 loop reads CASSLAAGATRTDTQYF. The CDR3 DNA reads as TGTGCCAGCAGTTTAGCCGCGGGGGCAACTCGCACAGATACGCAGTATTTT.

This clone was observed once. The chain is built from TRBV27 and TRBJ1-2; D is unclear. In germline, CDR1 is MNHEY, CDR2 SMNVEV (reference sequence). This CDR3 contains 14 residues. The V and J ends lost 5 bases and 0 bases respectively, with 10 bases between them. The CDR3 sequence: CASSPWPTNYGYTF. For the CDR3, the DNA is TGTGCCAGCAGTCCCTGGCCTACTAACTATGGCTACACCTTC.

The rearrangement links TRBV28 to TRBJ1-1; tentative D call: TRBD1 (6 bases). CDR1 is MDHEN and CDR2 is SYDVKM in the germline V gene. V was cut by 3 bases and J by 5 bases, with 13 bases left in between. The CDR3 consists of 14 residues. CDR3 DNA: TGTGCCAGCAGTTTTCCGGGGGCACGAACTGAAGCTTTCTTT. As protein: CASSFPGARTEAFF. The variable domain in full, completed from reference TRBV28 and TRBJ1-1, reads DVKVTQSSRYLVKRTGEKVFLECVQDMDHENMFWYRQDPGLGLRLIYFSYDVKMKEKGDIPEGYSVSREKKERFSLILESASTNQTSMYLCASSFPGARTEAFFGQGTRLTVV.

V and J are TRBV12-5 and TRBJ1-1; tentative D call: TRBD1 (6 bases). In germline, CDR1 is LGHNT, CDR2 FRNRAP. This CDR3 region has 15 residues. Trimming shortened V by 2 bases and J by 4 bases, and 14 bases separated the two germline ends. The CDR3 DNA reads TGTGCTAGTGGTTTGCTCCAGGGGTGGGCCACTGAAGCTTTCTTT. It codes for CASGLLQGWATEAFF.

This clone was detected once. This chain joins TRBV12-3 or TRBV12-4 and TRBJ2-5; D unclear. V was shortened by 2 bases and J by 7 bases, with 11 bases between the two germline ends. This CDR3 contains 13 residues. The CDR3 sequence: CASSLLTKGTQYF. The CDR3 nucleotides are TGTGCCAGCAGTTTATTGACCAAGGGGACCCAGTACTTC.

This clone was seen once. V is TRBV5-1 and J is TRBJ2-7; 9 positions agree with TRBD2. Losses at the gene ends were 2 bases for V and 3 bases for J; bases not matched to a gene: 6. The germline gives CDR1 SGHRS, CDR2 YFSETQ. This CDR3 comprises 15 residues. CDR3 in amino acids: CASSFNPAGGYEQYF. In nucleotides, the CDR3 is TGCGCCAGCAGCTTTAACCCAGCGGGAGGCTACGAGCAGTACTTC.